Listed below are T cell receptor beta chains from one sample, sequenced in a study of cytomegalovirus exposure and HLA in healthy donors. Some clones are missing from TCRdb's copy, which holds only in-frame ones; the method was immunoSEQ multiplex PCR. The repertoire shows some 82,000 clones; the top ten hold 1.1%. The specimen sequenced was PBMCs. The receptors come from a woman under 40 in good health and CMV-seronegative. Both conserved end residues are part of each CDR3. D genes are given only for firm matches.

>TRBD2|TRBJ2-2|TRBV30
CAWRLAGNTGELFF
TGTGCCTGGAGACTAGCGGGGAACACCGGGGAGCTGTTTTTT
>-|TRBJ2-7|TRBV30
CAWSVSGIYEQYF
TGTGCCTGGAGTGTGTCGGGAATTTACGAGCAGTACTTC
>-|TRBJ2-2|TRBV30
CAWLKGHSTGELFF
TGTGCCTGGCTTAAGGGACACTCCACCGGGGAGCTGTTTTTT
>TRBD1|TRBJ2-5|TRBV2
CASRGTGGRETQYF
TGTGCCAGCAGGGGGACAGGGGGTCGAGAGACCCAGTACTTC
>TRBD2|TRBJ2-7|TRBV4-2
CASSPSGREAYEQYF
TGTGCCAGCAGCCCGTCGGGGCGGGAGGCTTACGAGCAGTACTTC
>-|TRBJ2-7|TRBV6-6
CASSYGQTYEQYF
TGTGCCAGCAGTTACGGGCAAACCTACGAGCAGTACTTC
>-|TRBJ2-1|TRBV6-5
CASSYRRGSSYNEQFF
TGTGCCAGCAGTTACCGCCGGGGGAGCTCCTACAATGAGCAGTTCTTC
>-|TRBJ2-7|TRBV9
CASSVDPGRATYEQYF
TGTGCCAGCAGCGTAGATCCCGGCAGGGCGACCTACGAGCAGTACTTC
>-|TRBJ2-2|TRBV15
CATSPQWNTGELFF
TGTGCCACCAGCCCACAGTGGAACACCGGGGAGCTGTTTTTT
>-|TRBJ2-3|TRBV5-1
CASSLRGVRTDTQYF
TGCGCCAGCAGCCTCAGGGGAGTCCGCACAGATACGCAGTATTTT
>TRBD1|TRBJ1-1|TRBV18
CASSPETTGSTEAFF
TGTGCCAGCTCACCTGAAACGACAGGGAGCACTGAAGCTTTCTTT
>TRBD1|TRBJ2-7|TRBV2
CASRSKGARNEQYF
TGTGCCAGCAGGTCCAAGGGGGCGCGGAACGAGCAGTACTTC
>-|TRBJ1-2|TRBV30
CAWSRGNYGYTF
TGTGCCTGGAGTAGGGGGAACTATGGCTACACCTTC
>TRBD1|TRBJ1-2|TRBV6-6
CASSRAGQGVYGYTF
TGTGCCAGCAGCCGCGCGGGACAGGGGGTCTATGGCTACACCTTC
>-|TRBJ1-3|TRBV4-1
CASSQDPEGPYSGNTIYF
TGCGCCAGCAGCCAAGATCCGGAGGGGCCGTACTCTGGAAACACCATATATTTT
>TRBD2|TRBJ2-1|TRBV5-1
CASSLAGTTHNEQFF
TGCGCCAGCAGCTTGGCCGGGACTACCCACAATGAGCAGTTCTTC